These T cell receptor beta chains were read from a single sample in a study of identical twins. A single record per CDR3 protein comes from TCRdb applying MiXCR to the 5' RACE reads. The sample includes more than 350,000 distinct CDR3 sequences, 9% to 10% of them seen just once. The sample consisted of naive T cells sorted from blood. Source of these receptors: a woman between 50 and 59 years old in good health. Each CDR3 is given with its conserved first and last residue. The D gene is left open where the match is weak. Some rows mark clone size as missing; the rest say once, few, many or name a class of expanded clone.

CDR3 DNA: TGTGCCAGCAGCCGGGACTCCTACAATGAGCAGTTCTTC; CDR3 protein: CASSRDSYNEQFF; D gene: -; clone size: many; J gene: TRBJ2-1; V gene: TRBV7-9
CDR3 DNA: TGCGCCAGCAGTGAGGACAGGGTGAACACTGAAGCTTTCTTT; CDR3 protein: CASSEDRVNTEAFF; D gene: TRBD1; clone size: few; J gene: TRBJ1-1; V gene: TRBV10-1
CDR3 DNA: TGTGCCTGGAGCGTGGACCCAAATCAGCCCCAGCATTTT; CDR3 protein: CAWSVDPNQPQHF; D gene: -; clone size: -; J gene: TRBJ1-5; V gene: TRBV30
CDR3 DNA: TGCGCCAGCAGCTTCCGACAGAACAGACAAGAGACCCAGTACTTC; CDR3 protein: CASSFRQNRQETQYF; D gene: -; clone size: -; J gene: TRBJ2-5; V gene: TRBV5-1
CDR3 DNA: TGTGCCAGCAGTCCCTCCGGGGAGCTGTTTTTT; CDR3 protein: CASSPSGELFF; D gene: -; clone size: many; J gene: TRBJ2-2; V gene: TRBV12-3/TRBV12-4
CDR3 DNA: TGTGCCAGCAGCCAACTAGCGGGAAAAATTCAAGAGACCCAGTACTTC; CDR3 protein: CASSQLAGKIQETQYF; D gene: TRBD2; clone size: few; J gene: TRBJ2-5; V gene: TRBV3-1
CDR3 DNA: TGTGCCAGCAGCATGCGAAATCAGCCCCAGCATTTT; CDR3 protein: CASSMRNQPQHF; D gene: -; clone size: many; J gene: TRBJ1-5; V gene: TRBV12-3/TRBV12-4
CDR3 DNA: TGTGCCAGCACCTCTAAGGTCATAACAGATACGCAGTATTTT; CDR3 protein: CASTSKVITDTQYF; D gene: -; clone size: many; J gene: TRBJ2-3; V gene: TRBV12-3/TRBV12-4
CDR3 DNA: TGTGCCAGCAACGGGCCTTTGAACACTGAAGCTTTCTTT; CDR3 protein: CASNGPLNTEAFF; D gene: -; clone size: many; J gene: TRBJ1-1; V gene: TRBV7-9
CDR3 DNA: TGCAGTGCTAGAGATACGTCAGGGGGCGAGACCCAGTACTTC; CDR3 protein: CSARDTSGGETQYF; D gene: TRBD1; clone size: -; J gene: TRBJ2-5; V gene: TRBV20-1
CDR3 DNA: TGTGCCAGCAGTGAAGTAGCGGGCTCCTACAATGAGCAGTTCTTC; CDR3 protein: CASSEVAGSYNEQFF; D gene: TRBD2; clone size: few; J gene: TRBJ2-1; V gene: TRBV2
CDR3 DNA: TGCGCCAGCACCCGGGACAGGGGGCCCCATGGCTACACCTTC; CDR3 protein: CASTRDRGPHGYTF; D gene: TRBD1; clone size: -; J gene: TRBJ1-2; V gene: TRBV5-1
CDR3 DNA: TGTGCCAGCAGCTACGGGAGTGGCACTGAAGCTTTCTTT; CDR3 protein: CASSYGSGTEAFF; D gene: -; clone size: -; J gene: TRBJ1-1; V gene: TRBV5-5